The clone carrying this TCR beta chain was seen a single time. The V gene's germline CDR1 is SGHNT and CDR2 YYREEE (reference sequence). The CDR3 runs 18 residues. V trimming: 1 base; J trimming: 0 bases; junction bases outside the gene matches: 8. Methods used by the authors: Amplification from reference gene primers served as the basis for estimated nucleated cell counts. Here immunoSEQ multiplex PCR was the method, and the copy in TCRdb shows in-frame clones only, minus some. V and J calls and clone size follow that table, whereas D and trimming were derived from the DNA. The sample yields roughly 390,000 clones, 85% seen once. The data originate from a study of blood T cell repertoires in COVID-19. On the study more broadly: Italy, Spain and the United States were the sources of the convalescent and acute COVID-19 samples. Sources were T cells, B-cell-depleted T cells, or PBMCs; the material itself was cDNA or gDNA.

The sample was peripheral blood. The J gene is TRBJ2-2, the V gene TRBV5-4, with 8 positions matching TRBD2. The clonotype originates from a woman between 18 and 29 years old with acute or convalescent COVID-19. CDR3 in amino acids: CASSLLVAGFANTGELFF. For the CDR3, the DNA is TGTGCCAGCAGCTTGTTAGTAGCGGGATTTGCGAACACCGGGGAGCTGTTTTTT.